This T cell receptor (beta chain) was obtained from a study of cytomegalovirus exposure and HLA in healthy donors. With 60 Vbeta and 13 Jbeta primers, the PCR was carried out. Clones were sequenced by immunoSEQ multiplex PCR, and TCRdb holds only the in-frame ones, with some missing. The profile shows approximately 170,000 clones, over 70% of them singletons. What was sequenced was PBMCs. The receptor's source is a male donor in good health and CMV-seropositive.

This CDR3 reads CATSSMGQGGYTF. The CDR3 nucleotides read TGTGCCACCAGCTCTATGGGACAGGGAGGCTACACCTTC. V is TRBV15 and J is TRBJ1-2, with 9 bases identical to TRBD1. Germline CDR1 and CDR2: LNHNV and YYDKDF (reference sequence). With V trimmed by 5 bases and J by 8 bases, 6 bases remained unmatched. CDR3 length: 13 amino acids.